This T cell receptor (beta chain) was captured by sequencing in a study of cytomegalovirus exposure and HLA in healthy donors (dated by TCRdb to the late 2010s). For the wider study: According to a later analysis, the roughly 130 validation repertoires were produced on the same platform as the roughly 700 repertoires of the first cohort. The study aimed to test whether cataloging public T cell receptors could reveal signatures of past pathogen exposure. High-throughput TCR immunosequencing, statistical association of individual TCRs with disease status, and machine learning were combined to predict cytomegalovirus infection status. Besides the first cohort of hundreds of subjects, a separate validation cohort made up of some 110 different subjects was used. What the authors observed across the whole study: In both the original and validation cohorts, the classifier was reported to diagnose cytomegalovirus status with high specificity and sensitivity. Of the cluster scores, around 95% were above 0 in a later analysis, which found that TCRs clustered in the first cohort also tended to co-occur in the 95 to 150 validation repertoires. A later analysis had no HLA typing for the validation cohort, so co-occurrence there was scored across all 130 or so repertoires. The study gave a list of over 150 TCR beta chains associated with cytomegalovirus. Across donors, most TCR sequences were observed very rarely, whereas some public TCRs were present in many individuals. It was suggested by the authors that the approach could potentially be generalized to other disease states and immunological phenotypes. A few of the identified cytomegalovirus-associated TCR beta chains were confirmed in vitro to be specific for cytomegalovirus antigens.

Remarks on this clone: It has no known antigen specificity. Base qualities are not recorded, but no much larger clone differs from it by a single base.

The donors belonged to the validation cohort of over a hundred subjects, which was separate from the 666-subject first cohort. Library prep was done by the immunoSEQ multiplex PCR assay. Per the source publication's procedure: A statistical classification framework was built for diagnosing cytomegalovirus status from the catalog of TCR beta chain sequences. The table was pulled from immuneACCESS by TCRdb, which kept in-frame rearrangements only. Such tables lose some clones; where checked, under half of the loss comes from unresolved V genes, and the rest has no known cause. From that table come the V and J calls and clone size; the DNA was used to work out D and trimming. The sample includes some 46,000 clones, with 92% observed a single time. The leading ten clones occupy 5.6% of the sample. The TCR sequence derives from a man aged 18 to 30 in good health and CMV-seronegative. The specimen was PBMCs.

The sequenced DNA: TGTGCCAGCTCACGAATTTGGACAGGGCCAACAAGCTCTGGAAACACCATATATTTT. This is translated as CASSRIWTGPTSSGNTIYF. The sequence joins TRBV18 to TRBJ1-3, with 8 bases in between that match TRBD1. Per the germline V gene, KGHSH is the CDR1 and LQKENI is the CDR2. From the cysteine up to the phenylalanine, the CDR3 has a length of 19 residues. Here the CDR3 DNA is all that survives: 57 bases in frame from base 1. The V end gives up 4 bases and the J end 0 bases, leaving 14 bases in the junction not matched to a gene.